The clone carrying this T cell receptor beta chain has a handful of counts. Its target is unknown. This record belongs to a study of T-cell reconstitution after alpha-beta-depleted transplantation in children. The study's findings and limits: Counts and diversity of T cells one year after transplant came mostly from newly produced T cells. Expanded graft clones, several hundred of them, were reportedly the source of alpha-beta T cells about two months after transplant. Some patients' high day-60 TCRbeta diversity was attributed to recipient cells surviving conditioning.

Unique molecular identifiers were incorporated when the TCRbeta library was constructed. A single record per CDR3 protein comes from TCRdb applying MiXCR to the PCR reads. The sample lists 90,000 to 100,000 distinct CDR3 sequences, 20% to 30% occurring once. Per the germline V gene, CDR1 is SGHRS and CDR2 is YFSETQ. This CDR3 contains 14 residues. The V and J ends lost 2 bases and 5 bases respectively, with 11 bases between them. The chain joins TRBV5-1 to TRBJ2-1, with D perhaps being TRBD1 or TRBD2 (5 bases each). The receptor was isolated from a boy aged 2 to 10 with acute lymphoblastic leukemia, due to receive a stem cell transplant. The material sequenced was PBMCs, taken before TCRalphabeta/CD19-depleted stem cell transplant. In DNA, the CDR3 is TGCGCCAGCAGCTTCCAAATGGGGGACAATGAGCAGTTCTTC. Translation gives CASSFQMGDNEQFF.